This is a list of T cell receptor beta chains from one sample in a study of OX40 agonist ivuxolimab in advanced cancers. Produced via immunoSEQ multiplex PCR; TCRdb's table is partial and in-frame only. The sample consists of some 13,000 clones, approximately 93% of them appearing once. Material: CD4+ or CD8+ T cells sorted from blood, obtained in a trial of the OX40 agonist ivuxolimab. The receptors were sampled from an adult with an advanced solid tumor such as melanoma, head and neck, liver or kidney cancer. Each CDR3 is given with its conserved first and last residue. The order of the fields is J gene, V gene, CDR3 length, clone size, D gene, CDR3 protein, CDR3 DNA. A D gene is named only where the DNA matches it firmly. Rows give clone size only sometimes, using once, few, many, or a class for an expanded clone.

j_gene: TRBJ1-1; v_gene: TRBV7-8; len: 14; abundance: -; d_gene: TRBD1; CDR3aa: CASSLGRGMPEAFF; CDR3nt: TGTGCCAGCAGCTTAGGCAGGGGGATGCCTGAAGCTTTCTTT
j_gene: TRBJ2-1; v_gene: TRBV5-8; len: 15; abundance: -; d_gene: TRBD1; CDR3aa: CASSSRQGTHNEQFF; CDR3nt: TGTGCCAGCAGCTCCCGACAGGGGACCCACAATGAGCAGTTCTTC
j_gene: TRBJ2-3; v_gene: TRBV2; len: 14; abundance: -; d_gene: -; CDR3aa: CASYPAGFTDTQYF; CDR3nt: TGTGCCAGCTATCCCGCAGGATTCACAGATACGCAGTATTTT
j_gene: TRBJ2-3; v_gene: TRBV11-1; len: 14; abundance: -; d_gene: TRBD2; CDR3aa: CASSLGTKRDTQYF; CDR3nt: TGTGCCAGCAGCCTGGGGACTAAACGGGATACGCAGTATTTT
j_gene: TRBJ2-3; v_gene: TRBV9; len: 19; abundance: once; d_gene: TRBD2; CDR3aa: CASSVKTGTSGGYTDTQYF; CDR3nt: TGTGCCAGCAGCGTTAAAACCGGGACTAGCGGGGGTTACACAGATACGCAGTATTTT
j_gene: TRBJ2-3; v_gene: TRBV27; len: 16; abundance: -; d_gene: TRBD2; CDR3aa: CASSLLAGGVTDTQYF; CDR3nt: TGTGCCAGCAGTTTACTAGCGGGGGGCGTTACAGATACGCAGTATTTT
j_gene: TRBJ1-1; v_gene: TRBV6-6; len: 14; abundance: -; d_gene: -; CDR3aa: CASSYGGGNTEAFF; CDR3nt: TGTGCCAGCAGTTACGGTGGAGGGAACACTGAAGCTTTCTTT
j_gene: TRBJ2-1; v_gene: TRBV30; len: 15; abundance: -; d_gene: -; CDR3aa: CAWIIGPSSVNEQFF; CDR3nt: TGTGCCTGGATAATCGGACCCAGCTCCGTCAATGAGCAGTTCTTC
j_gene: TRBJ1-3; v_gene: TRBV19; len: 20; abundance: -; d_gene: -; CDR3aa: CASIPDPWRQEPYSGNTIYF; CDR3nt: TGTGCCAGTATCCCGGACCCCTGGCGGCAGGAGCCTTACTCTGGAAACACCATATATTTT
j_gene: TRBJ2-5; v_gene: TRBV19; len: 13; abundance: -; d_gene: -; CDR3aa: CASSIEAEETQYF; CDR3nt: TGTGCCAGTAGTATAGAGGCAGAAGAGACCCAGTACTTC
j_gene: TRBJ1-1; v_gene: TRBV2; len: 14; abundance: once; d_gene: -; CDR3aa: CASRDAGVGTEAFF; CDR3nt: TGTGCCAGCAGGGACGCAGGGGTCGGGACTGAAGCTTTCTTT
j_gene: TRBJ2-1; v_gene: TRBV30; len: 15; abundance: once; d_gene: TRBD1; CDR3aa: CAWSVATGHSDEQFF; CDR3nt: TGTGCCTGGAGTGTAGCGACAGGGCACTCCGATGAGCAGTTCTTC
j_gene: TRBJ1-2; v_gene: TRBV6-4; len: 14; abundance: -; d_gene: -; CDR3aa: CASSSIESNYGYTF; CDR3nt: TGTGCCAGCAGTTCTATAGAAAGTAACTATGGCTACACCTTC
j_gene: TRBJ1-1; v_gene: TRBV19; len: 16; abundance: few; d_gene: -; CDR3aa: CASSITGQLLNTEAFF; CDR3nt: TGTGCCAGTAGTATTACAGGACAGCTATTAAACACTGAAGCTTTCTTT
j_gene: TRBJ2-3; v_gene: TRBV10-3; len: 17; abundance: once; d_gene: -; CDR3aa: CAISESRRELVTDTQYF; CDR3nt: TGTGCCATCAGTGAGTCAAGGAGGGAGTTGGTCACAGATACGCAGTATTTT
j_gene: TRBJ2-1; v_gene: TRBV9; len: 16; abundance: -; d_gene: TRBD1; CDR3aa: CASSVPRDSSYNEQFF; CDR3nt: TGTGCCAGCAGCGTCCCGAGGGACAGTAGTTACAATGAGCAGTTCTTC
j_gene: TRBJ2-7; v_gene: TRBV5-4; len: 12; abundance: -; d_gene: -; CDR3aa: CASSFGGGEQYF; CDR3nt: TGTGCCAGCAGCTTTGGAGGAGGCGAGCAGTACTTC
j_gene: TRBJ1-4; v_gene: TRBV7-9; len: 14; abundance: -; d_gene: -; CDR3aa: CASSPQYDHEKLFF; CDR3nt: TGTGCCAGCAGCCCCCAATACGATCACGAAAAACTGTTTTTT
j_gene: TRBJ2-1; v_gene: TRBV19; len: 14; abundance: -; d_gene: -; CDR3aa: CASETGSSYNEQFF; CDR3nt: TGTGCCAGTGAAACGGGGAGCTCCTACAATGAGCAGTTCTTC
j_gene: TRBJ1-1; v_gene: TRBV4-1; len: 14; abundance: -; d_gene: TRBD1; CDR3aa: CASSAGTGITEAFF; CDR3nt: TGCGCCAGCAGCGCCGGGACAGGGATAACTGAAGCTTTCTTT
j_gene: TRBJ2-1; v_gene: TRBV4-1; len: 12; abundance: -; d_gene: -; CDR3aa: CASSQPGNEQFF; CDR3nt: TGCGCCAGCAGCCAGCCGGGCAATGAGCAGTTCTTC
j_gene: TRBJ2-1; v_gene: TRBV11-2; len: 12; abundance: -; d_gene: -; CDR3aa: CASSLAYNEQFF; CDR3nt: TGTGCCAGCAGCCTTGCCTACAATGAGCAGTTCTTC
j_gene: TRBJ2-3; v_gene: TRBV2; len: 12; abundance: -; d_gene: TRBD2; CDR3aa: CATWRESDTQYF; CDR3nt: TGTGCCACGTGGCGGGAGTCAGATACGCAGTATTTT
j_gene: TRBJ2-7; v_gene: TRBV27; len: 14; abundance: -; d_gene: TRBD1; CDR3aa: CASAGQGPLYEQYF; CDR3nt: TGTGCCAGCGCTGGACAGGGGCCGTTATACGAGCAGTACTTC
j_gene: TRBJ2-2; v_gene: TRBV2; len: 15; abundance: -; d_gene: -; CDR3aa: CASSESLPPTGELFF; CDR3nt: TGTGCCAGCAGTGAAAGTCTCCCTCCCACCGGGGAGCTGTTTTTT